Each of the 8 T cell receptor beta chains below was sequenced from the same sample in a study of PD-L1 blockade in urothelial cancer. Libraries were prepared by immunoSEQ multiplex PCR; TCRdb keeps only in-frame clonotypes and omits some of them. The sample includes 35,000 to 45,000 clones, around 34% of them seen just once. The material sequenced was tumor tissue, taken before atezolizumab (anti-PD-L1) treatment. Every receptor here comes from a man between 60 and 70 years old with urothelial cancer.

This clone has a handful of counts. The chain employs TRBV6-8 and TRBJ2-1, with 7 bases aligning to TRBD2. J was trimmed by 3 bases and V by 4 bases; bases with no gene match: 6. Looked up from germline, CDR1 is MNHGY and CDR2 is SAAAGT. CDR3 size: 15 residues. The CDR3 region has the DNA TGTGCCAGCAGTTCTAGCGGAATGATCTACAATGAGCAGTTCTTC. Translation: CASSSSGMIYNEQFF.

The chain joins TRBV10-2 to TRBJ2-1; 14 bases fit TRBD2. The CDR3 has 16 residues. V trimming: 3 bases; J trimming: 4 bases; junction bases outside the gene matches: 2. Looked up from germline, CDR1 is WSHSY and CDR2 is SAAADI. DNA of the CDR3: TGCGCCAGCAGTGACGGGACTAGCGGGAGATACAATGAGCAGTTCTTC. Translating it yields CASSDGTSGRYNEQFF.

This clone was seen a handful of times. This chain connects TRBV6-4 to TRBJ2-3; possible D gene TRBD2, 5 bases. Trimming shortened V by 10 bases and J by 6 bases, and 11 bases separated the two germline ends. CDR1 is MRHNA and CDR2 is SNTAGT in the germline V gene. CDR3 length: 11 amino acids. The CDR3 loop is CAISGGDTQYF. The CDR3 DNA is TGTGCCATCAGCGGCGGGGATACGCAGTATTTT.

This clone was found a few times. The J gene is TRBJ2-1, the V gene TRBV6-7, with 10 bases matching TRBD1. TRBV6-7 is flagged as an ORF with uncertain function. CDR3 size: 16 residues. V lost 5 bases and J lost 1; bases outside the gene matches: 5. CDR3 sequence: CASSGRQGASYNEQFF. CDR3 sequence (DNA): TGTGCCAGCAGTGGCCGACAGGGGGCTTCCTACAATGAGCAGTTCTTC.

This chain uses TRBV19 with TRBJ2-7; 8 bases match TRBD1. Unmatched junction bases numbered 0, after V lost 4 bases and J lost 1 base. The germline V gene has CDR1 LNHDA and CDR2 SQIVND (reference sequence). There are 13 residues in the CDR3. In DNA, the CDR3 is TGTGCCAGTAGTAGACAGGGGTCCTACGAGCAGTACTTC. Protein: CASSRQGSYEQYF.

This clone came up a few times. The rearrangement links TRBV10-1 to TRBJ1-1; D may be TRBD1 (5 bases). The CDR3 sequence is 18 residues long. V dropped 2 bases and J dropped 1 base, with 20 bases sitting between them. Per the germline V gene, CDR1 is WNHNN and CDR2 is SYGVQD (reference sequence). CDR3 sequence (DNA): TGCGCCAGCAGTGAGCCTACGGGGCGACCCGCGCGGAACACTGAAGCTTTCTTT. Translated, it gives CASSEPTGRPARNTEAFF.

The chain recombines TRBV14 with TRBJ1-1; D ambiguous. Germline CDR1 reads SGHDN; CDR2 reads FVKESK. The CDR3 covers 14 residues. Trimming shortened V by 5 bases and J by 5 bases, and 15 bases separated the two germline ends. CDR3 in DNA: TGTGCCAGCAGCGCCCAACGGGGTCTAACTGAAGCTTTCTTT. Amino acid sequence: CASSAQRGLTEAFF.

The chain is built from TRBV19 and TRBJ1-2; D is possibly TRBD1 (5 bases). The V and J ends lost 6 bases and 4 bases respectively, with 12 bases between them. This CDR3 contains 13 residues. Germline-derived CDR1 and CDR2 are LNHDA and SQIVND (reference sequence). The CDR3 is CASRGQASYGYTF. The CDR3 DNA follows: TGTGCCAGTAGGGGGCAGGCTTCCTATGGCTACACCTTC.